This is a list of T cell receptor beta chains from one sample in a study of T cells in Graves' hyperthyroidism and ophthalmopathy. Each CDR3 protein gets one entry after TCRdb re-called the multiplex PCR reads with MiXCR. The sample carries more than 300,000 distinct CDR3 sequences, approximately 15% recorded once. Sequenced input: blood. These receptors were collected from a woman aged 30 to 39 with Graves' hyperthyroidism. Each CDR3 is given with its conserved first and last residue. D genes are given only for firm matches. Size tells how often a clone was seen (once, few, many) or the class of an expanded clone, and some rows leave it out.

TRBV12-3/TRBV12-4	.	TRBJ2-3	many	TGTGCCAGCAGTTACGCGGGCAGGGCCCCCCAGGGACTCACCACAGATACGCAGTATTTT	CASSYAGRAPQGLTTDTQYF
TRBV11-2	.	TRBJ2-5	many	TGTGCCAGCAGCCGATCGAGGGAAGAGACCCAGTACTTC	CASSRSREETQYF
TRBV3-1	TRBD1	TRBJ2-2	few	TGTGCCAGCAGCCCGCTACCGGGACAGGGGGCCGCCGGGGAGCTGTTTTTT	CASSPLPGQGAAGELFF
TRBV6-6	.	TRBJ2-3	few	TGTGCCAGCAGTTACGGACCAGGGTCCGCAGATACGCAGTATTTT	CASSYGPGSADTQYF
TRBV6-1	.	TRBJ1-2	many	TGTGCCAGCAGTGTTCGGGACGGAGACTATGGCTACACCTTC	CASSVRDGDYGYTF
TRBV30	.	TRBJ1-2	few	TGTGCCTGGAGAGTCAGTGGTTATGGCTACACCTTC	CAWRVSGYGYTF
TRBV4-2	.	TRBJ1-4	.	TGTGCCAGCAGCCAAGAGCCAGGGCCGGGTGAAAAACTGTTTTTT	CASSQEPGPGEKLFF
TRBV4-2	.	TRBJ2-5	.	TGTGCCAGCAGCCAAGGGCGGGGTAGGGGGGAAGAGACCCAGTACTTC	CASSQGRGRGEETQYF
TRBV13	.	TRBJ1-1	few	TGTGCCAGCAGCTGGGGCCTGGCTGAAGCTTTCTTT	CASSWGLAEAFF
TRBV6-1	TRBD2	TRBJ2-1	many	TGTGCCAGCAGTGGAACTAGCGGGGGATACAATGAGCAGTTCTTC	CASSGTSGGYNEQFF
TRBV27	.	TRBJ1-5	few	TGTGCCAGCAGGCCAGGCTCCGTGGGCAGTCAGCCCCAGCATTTT	CASRPGSVGSQPQHF
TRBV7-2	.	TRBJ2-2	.	TGTGCCAGCGGTCGGGACAAAGCCACCGGGGAGCTGTTTTTT	CASGRDKATGELFF
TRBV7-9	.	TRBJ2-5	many	TGTGCCAGCAGCGAGGCCAGGCAGATGTCCGAGACCCAGTACTTC	CASSEARQMSETQYF
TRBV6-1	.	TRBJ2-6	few	TGTGCCAGCAGCTTTGTAAACACTGGGGCCAACGTCCTGACTTTC	CASSFVNTGANVLTF
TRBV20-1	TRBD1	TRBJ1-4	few	TGCAGTGCTAGAAGTGGGACAGGAGAAAAACTGTTTTTT	CSARSGTGEKLFF
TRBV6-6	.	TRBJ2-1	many	TGTGCCAGCAGTTACTCGACGGTGACAGATGGGAATGAGCAGTTCTTC	CASSYSTVTDGNEQFF
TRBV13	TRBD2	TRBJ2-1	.	TGTGCCAGCAGCTTAACGGCCGTGACTAGCGGGAGGGCCGGGGATCCCTACAATGAGCAGTTCTTC	CASSLTAVTSGRAGDPYNEQFF
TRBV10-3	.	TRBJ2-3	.	TGTGCCATCAGTCCGGGAGTAGGTGCAGATACGCAGTATTTT	CAISPGVGADTQYF
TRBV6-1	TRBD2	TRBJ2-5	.	TGTGCCACCGGCGGTTGGCTAGCGGGTCCTTCTTACCAAGAGACCCAGTACTTC	CATGGWLAGPSYQETQYF
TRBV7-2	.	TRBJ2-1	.	TGTTCCAGCAGCTTAGTGGTAAGGGGACCCATCAGAAATGAGCAGTTCTTC	CSSSLVVRGPIRNEQFF
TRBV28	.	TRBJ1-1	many	TGTGCCAGCGGCCCGGGCAGGGTCACTGAAGCTTTCTTT	CASGPGRVTEAFF
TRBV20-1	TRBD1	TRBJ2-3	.	TGCAGTGCTTCCGCCACAGGGGGCCGAGATACGCAGTATTTT	CSASATGGRDTQYF
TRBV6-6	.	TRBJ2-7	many	TGTGCCAGCAGTTACCAAGGGGGGAGATCGGACGAGCAGTACTTC	CASSYQGGRSDEQYF
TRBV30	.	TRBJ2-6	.	TGTGCCTGGAGTTTGAACATTCTGATCTCTGGGGCCAACGTCCTGACTTTC	CAWSLNILISGANVLTF
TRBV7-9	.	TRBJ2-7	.	TGTGCCAGCAGCTTAATTGGCAGCCCCACGGGGTTCGAGCAGTACTTC	CASSLIGSPTGFEQYF
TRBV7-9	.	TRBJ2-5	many	TGTGCCAGCAGCCCTGTGGGCAGTAATGGGGCCCAGTACTTC	CASSPVGSNGAQYF